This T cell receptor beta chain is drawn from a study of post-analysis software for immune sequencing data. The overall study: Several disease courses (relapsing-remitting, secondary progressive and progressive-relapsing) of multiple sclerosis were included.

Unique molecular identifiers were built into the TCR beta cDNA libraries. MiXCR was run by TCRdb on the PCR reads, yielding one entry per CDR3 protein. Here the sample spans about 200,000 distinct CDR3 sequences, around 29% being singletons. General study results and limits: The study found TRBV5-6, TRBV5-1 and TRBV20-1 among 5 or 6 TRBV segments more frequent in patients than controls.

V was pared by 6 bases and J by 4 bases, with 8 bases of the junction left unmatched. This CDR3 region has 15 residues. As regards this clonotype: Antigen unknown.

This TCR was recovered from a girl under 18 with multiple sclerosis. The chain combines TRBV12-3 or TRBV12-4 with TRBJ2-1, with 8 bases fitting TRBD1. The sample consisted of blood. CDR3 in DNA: TGTGCCAGCAGAATCATCCGGGACAGGTACAATGAGCAGTTCTTC. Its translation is CASRIIRDRYNEQFF.